The 16 T cell receptor beta chains listed next were all sequenced from one sample in a study of early T cells in non-severe SARS-CoV-2 infection. TCRdb fed the 5' RACE reads into MiXCR, producing one record per CDR3 protein. The sample has 60,000 to 75,000 distinct CDR3 sequences, 10% seen once; the top ten hold about a sixth. The sequencing here drew on whole blood, taken at baseline. These receptors originate from an adult who was a healthcare worker with PCR-confirmed SARS-CoV-2 infection or an uninfected control (not recorded which).

This clonotype was seen at least ten times. The genes are TRBV12-3 or TRBV12-4 and TRBJ2-7; the D call may be TRBD1 or TRBD2 (6 bases each). The CDR3 runs 13 residues. V lost 5 bases and J lost 4, with 12 bases in between. CDR3 loop: CASSPEGGYEQYF. Written as DNA, the CDR3 is TGTGCCAGCAGTCCCGAAGGGGGGTACGAGCAGTACTTC.

There are many counts of this clonotype. The chain carries TRBV20-1 and TRBJ2-3; D unresolved. CDR1 is DFQATT, CDR2 SNEGSKA, per germline (reference sequence). CDR3 length: 13 amino acids. The V end lost 5 bases, the J end lost 3 bases, and 12 bases lay between the germline ends. CDR3 sequence (DNA): TGCAGTGCTTGTATCCTGAGGACAGATACGCAGTATTTT. It translates to CSACILRTDTQYF.

This clonotype occurred a few times. The rearrangement links TRBV20-1 to TRBJ1-1, with D unresolved. This CDR3 region has 12 residues. Trimming shortened V by 6 bases and J by 3 bases, and 11 bases separated the two germline ends. Germline V CDR1 and CDR2: DFQATT, SNEGSKA (reference sequence). Here the CDR3 reads CSATDPDTEAFF. The CDR3 DNA reads as TGCAGTGCAACGGACCCGGACACTGAAGCTTTCTTT.

This chain joins TRBV3-1 and TRBJ2-2; no clear D gene. The V gene's germline CDR1 is LGHDT and CDR2 YNNKEL (reference sequence). V was cut by 0 bases and J by 4 bases, with 6 bases left in between. The CDR3 sequence is 14 residues long. CDR3 nucleotide sequence: TGTGCCAGCAGCCAAGACCGGACCACCGGGGAGCTGTTTTTT. This encodes CASSQDRTTGELFF.

The gene calls are TRBV29-1 and TRBJ2-7; TRBD1 aligns across 7 bases. Germline-derived CDR1 and CDR2 are SQVTM and ANQGSEA. The V gene end was trimmed by 4 bases and the J gene end by 1 base; junction bases not matched to a gene: 7. This CDR3 has 14 residues. As DNA, the CDR3 is TGCAGCGTTGCCGGGGCAGGGGGATCCTACGAGCAGTACTTC. Encoded protein: CSVAGAGGSYEQYF.

The chain links TRBV4-1 to TRBJ2-7; D ambiguous. Per germline, CDR1 MGHRA and CDR2 YSYEKL. V was pared by 0 bases and J by 4 bases, with 16 bases between. The CDR3 is made up of 16 amino acids. DNA for the CDR3: TGCGCCAGCAGCCAAGATCCTCCCCCAAAGGGTTACGAGCAGTACTTC. This sequence encodes CASSQDPPPKGYEQYF.

This clonotype was counted many times. The rearrangement uses TRBV12-3 or TRBV12-4 and TRBJ1-5; TRBD1 is a possible D gene (5 bases). This CDR3 region has 15 residues. V was clipped by 3 bases and J by 2 bases, with 11 bases between them. CDR3 residues: CASSFSGLGNQPQHF. CDR3 DNA: TGTGCCAGCAGTTTTTCAGGGTTGGGCAATCAGCCCCAGCATTTT.

The rearrangement uses TRBV27 and TRBJ2-7, with D hard to call. This CDR3 spans 12 amino acids. Germline V CDR1 and CDR2: MNHEY, SMNVEV (reference sequence). Deletions cut 6 bases from V and 3 bases from J, with 9 bases between. CDR3 DNA sequence: TGTGCCAGCAGGCTACTCGTCTACGAGCAGTACTTC. Its translation is CASRLLVYEQYF.

The table lists this clonotype with a few counts. This chain joins TRBV27 and TRBJ1-6; the D is unclear. Trimming took 3 bases from V and 7 from J, leaving 19 bases between them. The CDR3 length is 17 residues. CDR1 and CDR2 from the germline V gene are MNHEY and SMNVEV (reference sequence). The CDR3 region is CASSFNPGELPNSPLHF. The CDR3 DNA is TGTGCCAGCAGTTTTAATCCGGGAGAACTTCCGAATTCACCCCTCCACTTT.

This clonotype was counted many times. The chain employs TRBV6-5 and TRBJ2-7; D may correspond to TRBD1 or TRBD2 (5 bases each). Deletions cut 6 bases from V and 0 bases from J, with 12 bases between. CDR3 length: 14 amino acids. Per germline, CDR1 MNHEY and CDR2 SVGAGI. This chain's CDR3 is CASSRGWDSYEQYF. Written as DNA, the CDR3 is TGTGCCAGCAGCCGGGGCTGGGACTCCTACGAGCAGTACTTC.

On this clonotype itself: A much larger clone is a single base away; this may be a read error. The V gene is TRBV7-2, the J gene TRBJ2-1; no definite D call. The V end was cut by 8 bases, the J end by 0 bases, with 14 bases between. CDR1 and CDR2 (germline): SGHTA, FQGNSA. The CDR3 runs 15 residues. The CDR3 reads CASVSLRSSYNEQFF. As DNA, the CDR3 is TGTGCCAGCGTTAGTCTCAGGAGCTCCTACAATGAGCAGTTCTTC.

This clonotype was picked up a small number of times. V usage is TRBV6-2 or TRBV6-3 and J usage is TRBJ2-7, with D unresolved. This CDR3 is built from 16 residues. The V end lost 0 bases, the J end lost 1 base, and 13 bases lay between the germline ends. Germline assignment: CDR1 MNHEY and CDR2 SVGEGT. The CDR3 sequence: CASSYSRSKPSYEQYF. In nucleotides, the CDR3 is TGTGCCAGCAGTTACTCGAGATCGAAACCATCCTACGAGCAGTACTTC.

This clonotype was observed at least ten times. At one end, the junction sequence differs from germline, possibly due to a read error. This rearrangement joins TRBV7-7 to TRBJ1-1; perhaps TRBD1 as D (6 bases). The CDR3 runs 13 residues. Per the germline V gene, CDR1 is SSHAT and CDR2 is FNYEAQ (reference sequence). CDR3 sequence: CASSLDRYTEAFF. The CDR3 DNA follows: TGTGCTAGCAGCCTTGACAGGTATACTGAAGCTTTCTTT.

V usage is TRBV19 and J usage is TRBJ2-1; the match to TRBD1 covers 9 bases. CDR3 length: 16 residues. The V segment lost 4 bases and the J segment 4 bases; nucleotides outside the gene matches: 8. CDR1 is LNHDA, CDR2 SQIVND, per germline (reference sequence). This CDR3 is CASSTRDRALYNEQFF. CDR3 sequence (DNA): TGTGCCAGTAGTACCCGGGACAGGGCCCTATACAATGAGCAGTTCTTC.

V gene TRBV6-5 combines with J gene TRBJ2-5; TRBD1 is a possible D gene (6 bases). Trimming shortened V by 5 bases and J by 0 bases, and 10 bases separated the two germline ends. Germline assignment: CDR1 MNHEY and CDR2 SVGAGI. The CDR3 length is 14 residues. The CDR3 DNA reads as TGTGCCAGCAGTCAGGACAGTAACCAAGAGACCCAGTACTTC. Amino acid sequence: CASSQDSNQETQYF.

This clonotype was picked up many times. The chain is built from TRBV6-2 or TRBV6-3 and TRBJ1-1; D gene ambiguous. CDR3 length equals 13 residues. V lost 5 bases and J 10 bases, leaving 17 bases between the germline ends. CDR1 MNHEY and CDR2 SVGEGT come from the germline V gene. CDR3 DNA: TGTGCCAGCAGTCGGTGGGAGGGCGACGGAGCTTTCTTT. Translation: CASSRWEGDGAFF.